These T cell receptor beta chains were read from a single sample in a study of CXCR3-negative and CXCR3-positive naive CD8 T cells. TCRdb reprocessed the 5' RACE reads; each CDR3 protein has one entry and no DNA is given. This sample's table reports roughly 130,000 distinct CDR3 sequences. Sequencing used naive CXCR3+ CD8+ T cells from blood. All receptors derive from a human donor in good health. Some clones in this sample may be carry-over from other donors' samples. CDR3s include the opening cysteine and the closing phenylalanine or tryptophan.

len,j_gene,v_gene,CDR3aa
13,TRBJ2-7,TRBV12-3/TRBV12-4,CASSLDPAYEQYF
12,TRBJ2-7,TRBV7-2,CASSLHGLEQYF
18,TRBJ1-5,TRBV6-5,CASSTPGQGIGGNQPQHF
14,TRBJ2-7,TRBV4-3,CASSQDRGGVEQYF
17,TRBJ2-7,TRBV4-3,CASSQDHTLQVCYEQYF
15,TRBJ2-1,TRBV27,CASSPGTGAYNEQFF
12,TRBJ1-1,TRBV29-1,CSVDVQRTEAFF
12,TRBJ1-2,TRBV29-1,CSVEGRNYGYTF
15,TRBJ1-5,TRBV28,CASSFQGYSNQPQHF
13,TRBJ2-1,TRBV7-3,CASRGRADNEQFF
13,TRBJ2-2,TRBV25-1,CASSTGAAGELFF
14,TRBJ2-7,TRBV21-1,CATAWGQGVYEQYF
15,TRBJ2-1,TRBV29-1,CSVKPLESSYNEQFF
17,TRBJ2-3,TRBV12-3/TRBV12-4,CASSSSGGPRSADTQYF
15,TRBJ1-4,TRBV9,CASSVAGAVNEKLFF
15,TRBJ1-6,TRBV6-4,CASSPQGADNSPLHF
19,TRBJ1-5,TRBV3-1,CASSQDRWSGQGCNQPQHF
15,TRBJ1-2,TRBV29-1,CSVEGLGQGLIGYTF
13,TRBJ2-5,TRBV20-1,CSARSRGQETQYF
15,TRBJ1-6,TRBV27,CASSSGDSRHSPLHF
12,TRBJ2-7,TRBV7-2,CGSSPSGYEQYF
13,TRBJ2-7,TRBV30,CAWTGRASYEQYF
18,TRBJ2-5,TRBV28,CASAVPPGTGGVEETQYF
16,TRBJ2-2,TRBV4-1,CASSGVGGLQPGELFF